The 13 T cell receptor beta chains in this list originate from one sample, sequenced in a study of blood T cell repertoires in COVID-19. Only in-frame clones appear in the TCRdb table, and some are missing; sequencing was by immunoSEQ multiplex PCR. The sample consists of some 75,000 clones, about 88% of them appearing once. The sample consisted of peripheral blood. The receptors shown here come from a man between 65 and 80 years old with active or convalescent COVID-19.

This clone came up a few times. The chain employs TRBV6-5 and TRBJ1-4, with 7 bases lining up with TRBD1. Unmatched junction bases numbered 4, after V lost 6 bases and J lost 3 bases. The germline V gene has CDR1 MNHEY and CDR2 SVGAGI. The CDR3 is made up of 14 amino acids. The CDR3 here is CASSKGQSNEKLFF. Here the CDR3 DNA reads TGTGCCAGCAGCAAGGGACAGTCTAATGAAAAACTGTTTTTT.

V is TRBV20-1 and J is TRBJ2-1; D unresolved. The germline V and J ends were trimmed by 6 bases and 9 bases, with 12 bases remaining between them. CDR1 is DFQATT, CDR2 SNEGSKA, per germline (reference sequence). CDR3 length equals 11 residues. The CDR3 DNA reads TGCAGTGCCTCTAAAGTCTCTGAGCAGTTCTTC. Encoded protein: CSASKVSEQFF.

This chain joins TRBV5-5 and TRBJ2-1, with D possibly matching TRBD2 (7 bases). Germline V gene sequence: CDR1 SGHKS, CDR2 YYEKEE (reference sequence). V shed 1 base and J shed 6 bases, with 14 bases lying between them. The CDR3 totals 15 residues. CDR3 residues: CASSLRGAVPNEQFF. CDR3 in DNA: TGTGCCAGCAGCTTGCGGGGGGCCGTACCCAATGAGCAGTTCTTC.

The V and J genes are TRBV4-2 and TRBJ2-2, with D maybe TRBD1 (6 bases). Germline-derived CDR1 and CDR2 are LGHNA and YNFKEQ. V was pared by 4 bases and J by 7 bases, with 16 bases between. CDR3 length: 15 residues. As DNA, the CDR3 is TGTGCCAGCAGCCCCCGGTTGGGGGCCGGCGGGGAGCTGTTTTTT. Its protein is CASSPRLGAGGELFF.

The J gene is TRBJ1-1, the V gene TRBV28, with D uncertain. Trimming took off 8 bases at V and 0 bases at J, with 13 bases between the two ends. Germline loops: CDR1 MDHEN, CDR2 SYDVKM. The CDR3 is 14 residues long. CDR3 in DNA: TGTGCCAGCGAGAGGGTTTTCATGAACACTGAAGCTTTCTTT. The encoded protein is CASERVFMNTEAFF.

J is TRBJ2-2 and V is TRBV10-2; D is perhaps TRBD1 (5 bases). Germline CDR1 is WSHSY and CDR2 is SAAADI. The CDR3 length is 12 residues. V lost 3 bases and J 11 bases, leaving 10 bases between the germline ends. The CDR3 coding sequence is TGCGCCAGCAGTGAAAGGGGTCGCGAGCTGTTTTTT. This translates into CASSERGRELFF.

The V gene is TRBV28, the J gene TRBJ1-3; no firm D call. This CDR3 comprises 16 residues. V was clipped by 6 bases and J by 0 bases, with 15 bases between them. In germline, CDR1 is MDHEN, CDR2 SYDVKM. The CDR3, as DNA: TGTGCCAGCAGGGCAAGGCGAGGGCCCTCTGGAAACACCATATATTTT. Protein product: CASRARRGPSGNTIYF.

This sequence joins TRBV30 and TRBJ2-5; 9 nucleotides agree with TRBD1. The CDR3 runs 15 residues. Looked up from germline, CDR1 is GTSNPN and CDR2 is SVGIG (reference sequence). V trimming: 1 base; J trimming: 1 base; junction bases outside the gene matches: 4. In nucleotides, the CDR3 is TGTGCCTGGAGTGGGGGGACAGGGCTCCAAGAGACCCAGTACTTC. The encoded protein is CAWSGGTGLQETQYF.

The J gene is TRBJ2-2, the V gene TRBV11-2, with TRBD1 as a possible D gene (6 bases). The length of the CDR3 is 16 residues. The germline V gene encodes CDR1 SGHAT and CDR2 FQNNGV. V was clipped by 5 bases and J by 5 bases, with 18 bases between them. The CDR3 region has the DNA TGTGCCAGCAGCCCTAACAGGGTGATGGGAACCGGGGAGCTGTTTTTT. Translation gives CASSPNRVMGTGELFF.

This chain connects TRBV4-2 to TRBJ2-5; TRBD2 aligns across 15 bases. The V segment lost 0 bases and the J segment 13 bases; nucleotides outside the gene matches: 6. Per germline, CDR1 LGHNA and CDR2 YNFKEQ. The CDR3 loop spans 15 amino acids. CDR3 in DNA: TGTGCCAGCAGCCAAGATGGGGCGGGACTAGCGGGGGGGTACTTC. It is translated as CASSQDGAGLAGGYF.

The genes are TRBV20-1 and TRBJ2-5; 9 bases are shared with TRBD1. Looked up from germline, CDR1 is DFQATT and CDR2 is SNEGSKA (reference sequence). The CDR3 consists of 16 residues. J gave up 1 base and V 3 bases, and 9 bases lay outside the gene matches. Here the CDR3 reads CSASPVTGGPQETQYF. CDR3 DNA: TGCAGTGCTAGTCCCGTCACAGGGGGCCCCCAAGAGACCCAGTACTTC.

V gene TRBV2 combines with J gene TRBJ1-5, with TRBD1 matching over 7 bases. Germline assignment: CDR1 SNHLY and CDR2 FYNNEI. This CDR3 has 19 amino acids. J gave up 1 base and V 10 bases, and 22 bases lay outside the gene matches. DNA of the CDR3: TGTGCCATCAGCCGTAGACAGGGCCTAACGTTGGGAAGCAATCAGCCCCAGCATTTT. This sequence encodes CAISRRQGLTLGSNQPQHF.

This chain uses TRBV5-1 with TRBJ1-6, with D perhaps matching TRBD1 (5 bases). Germline assignment: CDR1 SGHRS and CDR2 YFSETQ. CDR3 length equals 15 residues. V lost 0 bases and J 10 bases, leaving 14 bases between the germline ends. The CDR3, as DNA: TGCGCCAGCAGCTTGGCCATAGGGGTTGAGTCACCCCTCCACTTT. Residues: CASSLAIGVESPLHF.